The 20 T cell receptor beta chains reported below all come from one sample, sequenced in a study of blood T cell repertoires in COVID-19. Repertoires were generated with immunoSEQ multiplex PCR, while TCRdb's copy carries only in-frame clones and drops some. This table holds roughly 400,000 clones, about 90% found once. Specimen: PBMCs or T cells enriched from blood (not recorded which). These receptors were collected from a young man who had recovered from COVID-19.

The chain uses TRBV28 and TRBJ1-5; the D gene is possibly TRBD1 (6 bases). The CDR3 runs 12 residues. Germline assignment: CDR1 MDHEN and CDR2 SYDVKM. V dropped 7 bases and J dropped 6 bases, with 10 bases sitting between them. The CDR3 DNA follows: TGTGCCAGCACGACAGGAATTCAGCCCCAGCATTTT. This gives the protein CASTTGIQPQHF.

In nucleotides, the CDR3 is TGTGCCAGCAGCCCTGACAGGGGGCTTACCGGGGAGCTGTTTTTT. This gives the protein CASSPDRGLTGELFF. The rearrangement joins TRBV9 to TRBJ2-2; 10 bases match TRBD1. From germline, CDR1 is SGDLS and CDR2 YYNGEE. This CDR3 contains 15 residues. Trimming at V came to 4 bases and at J to 5 bases, leaving 5 bases not matched to a gene.

The chain joins TRBV19 to TRBJ1-5, with D unresolved. CDR3 length: 13 residues. The germline CDR1 and CDR2 sequences are LNHDA and SQIVND (reference sequence). The ends were cut back, 3 bases at V and 6 bases at J, with 9 bases in the middle. Written as DNA, the CDR3 is TGTGCCAGTAGTATCGCTATAAGTCAGCCCCAGCATTTT. It yields the protein CASSIAISQPQHF.

This clone was observed a single time. V gene TRBV5-1 combines with J gene TRBJ1-1; no reliable D call. The CDR3 is 14 amino acids. With 2 bases removed from V and 7 bases from J, the gap between germline ends came to 15 bases. Germline V gives CDR1 SGHRS, CDR2 YFSETQ. The DNA of the CDR3 is TGCGCCAGCAGCTTCTCCCCCGGAGTCCTTGAAGCTTTCTTT. Its translation: CASSFSPGVLEAFF.

The chain carries TRBV19 and TRBJ1-2; 7 nucleotides match TRBD1. This CDR3 has 13 amino acids. Germline assignment: CDR1 LNHDA and CDR2 SQIVND (reference sequence). The junction had 9 bases not matched to a gene; V was cut back by 10 bases and J by 4 bases. CDR3: CATPGPGGYGYTF. As DNA, the CDR3 is TGTGCCACCCCAGGGCCAGGGGGCTATGGCTACACCTTC.

The J gene is TRBJ2-7, the V gene TRBV10-2; 13 bases align to TRBD2. The J segment lost 3 bases and the V segment lost 3 bases, leaving 11 bases of the junction unmatched. Germline V gene data show CDR1 as WSHSY and CDR2 as SAAADI. This CDR3 is built from 18 residues. CDR3 sequence: CASSEPGLAGRRGYEQYF. For the CDR3, the DNA is TGCGCCAGCAGTGAACCGGGACTAGCGGGAAGGAGGGGCTACGAGCAGTACTTC.

This chain uses TRBV2 with TRBJ1-5, with D perhaps matching TRBD1 (6 bases). The CDR3 loop spans 16 amino acids. Germline CDR1 reads SNHLY; CDR2 reads FYNNEI. V lost 5 bases and J lost 2, with 16 bases in between. The CDR3 sequence: CASSRDIQRGNQPQHF. The CDR3 coding sequence is TGTGCCAGCAGTCGGGACATCCAACGAGGCAATCAGCCCCAGCATTTT.

This chain's CDR3 is CATSTRRGSGGGYTF. The CDR3 nucleotides read TGTGCCACCAGCACCCGACGCGGGTCAGGGGGTGGCTACACCTTC. This chain connects TRBV15 to TRBJ1-2, with TRBD1 identical over 7 bases. This CDR3 has 15 amino acids. The ends lost 4 bases at V and 7 bases at J; junction bases unmatched: 12. Germline lookup yields CDR1 LNHNV and CDR2 YYDKDF (reference sequence).

V and J are TRBV28 and TRBJ2-7; D is unclear. Trimming cost V 2 bases and J 0 bases, with 5 bases left between them. This CDR3 has 13 amino acids. Germline assignment: CDR1 MDHEN and CDR2 SYDVKM. The CDR3 protein is CASSLGPSYEQYF. CDR3 nucleotide sequence: TGTGCCAGCAGTTTAGGGCCCTCCTACGAGCAGTACTTC.

V and J are TRBV30 and TRBJ1-4; D possibly corresponds to TRBD1 (6 bases). Germline V gene data show CDR1 as GTSNPN and CDR2 as SVGIG (reference sequence). Trimming removed 2 bases from V and 4 bases from J, with 8 bases in between. This CDR3 comprises 13 residues. CDR3 in DNA: TGTGCCTGGAGTCAGGGGCTTAATGAAAAACTGTTTTTT. This codes for CAWSQGLNEKLFF. Drawing the rest from reference TRBV30 and TRBJ1-4, the complete variable domain is SQTIHQWPATLVQPVGSPLSLECTVEGTSNPNLYWYRQAAGRGLQLLFYSVGIGQISSEVPQNLSASRPQDRQFILSSKKLLLSDSGFYLCAWSQGLNEKLFFGSGTQLSVL.

This clone was observed a single time. This chain uses TRBV7-2 with TRBJ2-7; 7 bases align to TRBD2. From germline, CDR1 is SGHTA and CDR2 FQGNSA. The CDR3 contains 11 residues. The CDR3 DNA follows: TGTGCGGCGACTAGCCTATACGAGCAGTACTTC. Protein sequence: CAATSLYEQYF.

This sequence joins TRBV2 and TRBJ2-3; 8 bases agree with TRBD2. This CDR3 has 13 amino acids. Per the germline V gene, CDR1 is SNHLY and CDR2 is FYNNEI. V gave up 11 bases and J gave up 2 bases; unmatched junction bases: 6. CDR3 residues: CAGSGDVTDTQYF. CDR3 bases: TGTGCCGGTAGCGGGGATGTCACAGATACGCAGTATTTT.

This rearrangement joins TRBV19 to TRBJ1-4, with D possibly matching TRBD1 (5 bases). Germline values: CDR1 LNHDA, CDR2 SQIVND (reference sequence). There are 15 residues in the CDR3. Trimming removed 6 bases from V and 8 bases from J, with 19 bases in between. The CDR3: CASSLLAGTQEKLFF. The CDR3 region has the DNA TGTGCCAGTAGCCTCCTCGCCGGGACTCAGGAAAAACTGTTTTTT.

This sequence joins TRBV29-1 and TRBJ2-1, with 15 bases fitting TRBD2. V lost 4 bases, J lost 7 bases, and 8 bases stayed unmatched. The V gene's germline CDR1 is SQVTM and CDR2 ANQGSEA. The CDR3 extends over 16 amino acids. Here the CDR3 DNA reads TGCAGCGTTGTAAACCCGGGACTAGCGGGAGGTAATGAGCAGTTCTTC. Translation gives CSVVNPGLAGGNEQFF.

This chain connects TRBV3-1 (or the pseudogene TRBV3-2) to TRBJ2-3; D perhaps matches TRBD2 (5 bases). This CDR3 spans 13 amino acids. Germline V gene sequence: CDR1 LGHDT, CDR2 YNNKEL (reference sequence). V gave up 4 bases and J gave up 7 bases, with 12 bases separating them. The CDR3 sequence is CASSLSGRYTQYF. The CDR3 region has the DNA TGTGCCAGCAGCCTTTCGGGAAGGTATACGCAGTATTTT.

The chain carries TRBV2 and TRBJ1-4, with 10 bases identical to TRBD1. CDR3 length: 16 residues. CDR1 SNHLY and CDR2 FYNNEI come from the germline V gene. The V gene end was trimmed by 0 bases and the J gene end by 8 bases; junction bases not matched to a gene: 6. The CDR3 here is CASSEAGQGSREKLFF. Here the CDR3 DNA reads TGTGCCAGCAGTGAAGCGGGACAGGGGAGCAGGGAAAAACTGTTTTTT.

DNA for the CDR3: TGTGCCAGCAGCCAAGGATTAGAGGGATTTAACTATGGCTACACCTTC. Translating it yields CASSQGLEGFNYGYTF. The genes are TRBV3-1 (or the pseudogene TRBV3-2) and TRBJ1-2, with no clear D. Germline assignment: CDR1 LGHDT and CDR2 YNNKEL (reference sequence). Trimming took off 1 base at V and 1 base at J, with 13 bases between the two ends. This CDR3 has 16 residues.

This rearrangement joins TRBV11-2 to TRBJ2-7; possible D gene TRBD1, 6 bases. CDR3 length equals 14 residues. Germline loops: CDR1 SGHAT, CDR2 FQNNGV. The V end lost 5 bases, the J end lost 0 bases, and 11 bases lay between the germline ends. The CDR3 region is CASSPGQSSYEQYF. DNA for the CDR3: TGTGCCAGCAGCCCCGGACAGAGCTCCTACGAGCAGTACTTC.

The chain employs TRBV11-2 and TRBJ1-1; D not resolved. The V and J ends lost 5 bases and 0 bases respectively, with 4 bases between them. This CDR3 region has 12 residues. Germline values: CDR1 SGHAT, CDR2 FQNNGV. CDR3 protein: CASSQMNTEAFF. As DNA, the CDR3 is TGTGCCAGCAGCCAAATGAACACTGAAGCTTTCTTT.

The chain has TRBV20-1 and TRBJ2-7; TRBD1 is a possible D gene (6 bases). Trimming removed 6 bases at V and 4 bases at J, with 10 bases between. The CDR3 has 11 amino acids. Germline loops: CDR1 DFQATT, CDR2 SNEGSKA (reference sequence). CDR3 bases: TGCAGTGCGTCGGACAGATACGAGCAGTACTTC. This gives the protein CSASDRYEQYF.